One and the same sample provided the 18 T cell receptor gamma chains below, sequenced in a study of Vδ1+ human thymocytes. Findings and limits, study-wide: Thymic TRG and TRD repertoires appeared highly polyclonal.

Antigens for these TCRs are unknown. Extracted RNA was reverse transcribed into cDNA. Multiplex PCR used pooled V-gene forward primers and a constant-region reverse primer to amplify CDR3s. TCRdb reanalyzed the multiplex PCR reads using CATT. The sample holds tens of thousands of gamma-chain clones, 20% seen once. Sequenced material: Vdelta1+ gamma-delta thymocytes from the thymus. Sample subset: FACS-sorted CD3+ TCRalphabeta- TCRVdelta1+ TCRVdelta2- thymocytes. These receptors all stem from a girl under three years old who had congenital heart surgery.

In its sample, this clone was seen a few times. The chain combines TRGV2 with TRGJ1 or TRGJ2. After removal of 0 bases from V and 7 bases from J, the junction contained 18 bases not matched to a gene. The CDR3 has 17 amino acids. CDR1 and CDR2 from the germline V gene are EGSNGY and YDSYNSKV. Here the CDR3 DNA reads TGTGCCACCTGGGACGGGCTATGGGGTCCCTTGTGCTATAAGAAACTCTTT. This sequence encodes CATWDGLWGPLCYKKLF.

About this clone itself: Germline and junction disagree at one end, which may indicate a read error. The chain has TRGV2 and TRGJP2. Looked up from germline, CDR1 is EGSNGY and CDR2 is YDSYNSKV. This CDR3 is built from 16 residues. The CDR3 DNA reads as TGTGCCGCCTGGGACGGAACATGCCGTAGTGATTGGATCAAGACGTTT. Protein: CAAWDGTCRSDWIKTF.

V and J are TRGV3 and TRGJ1 or TRGJ2. Germline lookup yields CDR1 VTNTFY and CDR2 YDVSTARD (reference sequence). This CDR3 region has 12 residues. J gave up 11 bases and V 0 bases, and 7 bases lay outside the gene matches. In DNA form, the CDR3 reads TGTGCCACCTGGGACAGGCCGTTCGAGAAACTCTTT. Amino acid sequence: CATWDRPFEKLF.

This clone was seen more than once but under ten times. The chain is built from TRGV9 and TRGJ1 or TRGJ2. Per germline, CDR1 GITISATS and CDR2 ISYDGTV (reference sequence). V lost 3 bases and J lost 12; bases outside the gene matches: 8. This CDR3 is built from 11 residues. CDR3 sequence reads: CALWEPFGKLF. The CDR3 DNA is TGTGCCTTGTGGGAGCCGTTCGGGAAACTCTTT.

On this clone: In the same sample, other DNA sequences code for this CDR3. The J gene is TRGJ1 or TRGJ2, the V gene TRGV9. With V trimmed by 2 bases and J by 7 bases, 5 bases remained unmatched. The CDR3 totals 12 residues. The germline V gene encodes CDR1 GITISATS and CDR2 ISYDGTV (reference sequence). The CDR3 spells CALWEGGYKKLF. CDR3 in DNA: TGTGCCTTGTGGGAGGGGGGATATAAGAAACTCTTT.

This clone has a handful of counts. The chain couples TRGV2 to TRGJP2. The V segment lost 0 bases and the J segment 6 bases; nucleotides outside the gene matches: 7. This CDR3 contains 15 residues. Germline lookup yields CDR1 EGSNGY and CDR2 YDSYNSKV. DNA for the CDR3: TGTGCCACCTGGGACGGGGCTAGGGGTGATTGGATCAAGACGTTT. It encodes CATWDGARGDWIKTF.

This chain connects TRGV8 to TRGJP2. Looked up from germline, CDR1 is VENAVY and CDR2 is YDSYNSRV. The ends lost 5 bases at V and 1 base at J; junction bases unmatched: 10. The CDR3 is made up of 16 amino acids. The CDR3 DNA is TGTGCCACCTGGGTTATACCCCTTAGTAGTGATTGGATCAAGACGTTT. This codes for CATWVIPLSSDWIKTF.

This chain links TRGV8 with TRGJ1 or TRGJ2. J lost 1 base, V lost 2 bases, and 5 bases had no gene match. CDR1 and CDR2 from the germline V gene are VENAVY and YDSYNSRV. The CDR3 runs to 14 residues. The DNA of the CDR3 is TGTGCCACCTGGGATAACCGAAATTATTATAAGAAACTCTTT. Amino acids: CATWDNRNYYKKLF.

This clone was picked up one time. The chain employs TRGV4 and TRGJ1 or TRGJ2. Germline CDR1 and CDR2: EGSTGY and YDSYTSSV. The CDR3 runs to 16 residues. The J segment lost 0 bases and the V segment lost 0 bases, leaving 8 bases of the junction unmatched. In DNA, the CDR3 is TGTGCCACCTGGGATGGGCCCCCCCCGAATTATTATAAGAAACTCTTT. Its protein is CATWDGPPPNYYKKLF.

The chain employs TRGV9 and TRGJ1 or TRGJ2. The J segment lost 2 bases and the V segment lost 0 bases, leaving 7 bases of the junction unmatched. Germline V gene sequence: CDR1 GITISATS, CDR2 ISYDGTV (reference sequence). This CDR3 is built from 15 residues. CDR3 DNA sequence: TGTGCCTTGTGGGAGGTGAATGGGGATTATTATAAGAAACTCTTT. Encoded protein: CALWEVNGDYYKKLF.

The chain has TRGV3 and TRGJ1 or TRGJ2. Germline CDR1 and CDR2: VTNTFY and YDVSTARD (reference sequence). The CDR3 loop spans 15 amino acids. V trimming: 0 bases; J trimming: 10 bases; junction bases outside the gene matches: 15. The CDR3 here is CATWDRRLVKFKKLF. The CDR3 nucleotides read TGTGCCACCTGGGACAGGCGATTAGTAAAGTTCAAGAAACTCTTT.

A word on this clone: Within the sample, other DNA sequences also encode this same CDR3. This chain connects TRGV3 to TRGJ1 or TRGJ2. The J segment lost 4 bases and the V segment lost 0 bases, leaving 6 bases of the junction unmatched. This CDR3 spans 14 amino acids. Germline V gene sequence: CDR1 VTNTFY, CDR2 YDVSTARD (reference sequence). The CDR3 region is CATWDRLEYYKKLF. Written as DNA, the CDR3 is TGTGCCACCTGGGACAGGTTGGAATATTATAAGAAACTCTTT.

This clone occurred a few times. The chain employs TRGV2 and TRGJ1 or TRGJ2. The CDR3 spans 12 residues. Unmatched junction bases numbered 11, after V lost 3 bases and J lost 12 bases. CDR1 is EGSNGY, CDR2 YDSYNSKV, per germline. CDR3: CATWDSPGGKLF. For the CDR3, the DNA is TGTGCCACCTGGGACTCCCCAGGGGGGAAACTCTTT.

This chain connects TRGV3 to TRGJ1 or TRGJ2. CDR1 is VTNTFY and CDR2 is YDVSTARD in the germline V gene (reference sequence). The CDR3 has 16 residues. Trimming cost V 0 bases and J 3 bases; bases outside gene matches: 11. CDR3 loop: CATWDRPRTPYYKKLF. For the CDR3, the DNA is TGTGCCACCTGGGACAGGCCCCGAACCCCTTATTATAAGAAACTCTTT.

Comments on this clone: The sample carries other DNA sequences with the same CDR3. This sequence joins TRGV5 and TRGJP2. The CDR3 extends over 15 amino acids. Germline V lookup: CDR1 VINAFY, CDR2 YDVSNSKD. V shed 0 bases and J 2 bases; nucleotides not matched to a gene: 3. CDR3 protein: CATWDRSSSDWIKTF. The CDR3 coding sequence is TGTGCCACCTGGGACAGGTCGAGTAGTGATTGGATCAAGACGTTT.

This clone turned up a few times. A read error may be the cause here, since a much bigger clone is one base away. The chain recombines TRGV2 with TRGJP2. CDR1 and CDR2 (germline): EGSNGY, YDSYNSKV. The CDR3 covers 14 residues. The J segment lost 7 bases and the V segment lost 0 bases, leaving 5 bases of the junction unmatched. In DNA, the CDR3 is TGTGCCACCTGGGACGGGCCGGTTGATTGGATCAAGACGTTT. As protein: CATWDGPVDWIKTF.

About this clone: Other DNA sequences from this sample encode an identical CDR3 as well. V gene TRGV3 combines with J gene TRGJP2. The CDR3 covers 15 residues. Looked up from germline, CDR1 is VTNTFY and CDR2 is YDVSTARD (reference sequence). The V gene end was trimmed by 0 bases and the J gene end by 8 bases; junction bases not matched to a gene: 9. As DNA, the CDR3 is TGTGCCACCTGGGACAGGCCCAGGGGCGATTGGATCAAGACGTTT. As protein: CATWDRPRGDWIKTF.

The V and J genes are TRGV9 and TRGJ1 or TRGJ2. The length of the CDR3 is 13 residues. CDR1 GITISATS and CDR2 ISYDGTV come from the germline V gene (reference sequence). With 0 bases clipped from V and 9 bases from J, the junction kept 8 bases outside the gene matches. In DNA, the CDR3 is TGTGCCTTGTGGGAGGTGCAGGCTCTTAAGAAACTCTTT. Translated: CALWEVQALKKLF.